Below, 22 T cell receptor beta chains from the same sample are listed, as sequenced in a study of cytomegalovirus exposure and HLA in healthy donors (dated by TCRdb to about 2017). Library method: the immunoSEQ multiplex PCR assay. TCRdb's version of the immuneACCESS table is confined to in-frame rearrangements and falls short of the full clone set. An unresolved V gene accounts for under half of the shortfall where checked; the remainder is of unknown origin. The sample has 130,000 to 150,000 clones on record, 70% to 90% of them singletons. The ten largest clones capture approximately 1.4% of the sample. Source material: PBMCs. All receptors derive from a woman in her twenties or thirties in good health and CMV-seronegative.

This clone has only a few counts. The CDR3: CASSPGVGGAYYGYTF. The CDR3 DNA is TGTGCCAGCAGCCCGGGGGTGGGGGGAGCGTACTATGGCTACACCTTC. The chain uses TRBV7-8 and TRBJ1-2; D might be TRBD1 (5 bases). The CDR3 totals 16 residues. In germline, CDR1 is SGHVS, CDR2 FQNEAQ. V was clipped by 5 bases and J by 3 bases, with 19 bases between them.

The chain joins TRBV7-9 to TRBJ1-2; maybe TRBD1 (5 bases). Germline assignment: CDR1 SEHNR and CDR2 FQNEAQ (reference sequence). V lost 2 bases and J 4 bases, leaving 20 bases between the germline ends. The CDR3 is 17 amino acids. CDR3 amino acids: CASSLITPGEARYGYTF. In nucleotides, the CDR3 is TGTGCCAGCAGCTTAATAACGCCGGGGGAGGCGCGCTATGGCTACACCTTC.

The chain recombines TRBV18 with TRBJ1-2; TRBD1 matches 10 bases. Germline V gene data show CDR1 as KGHSH and CDR2 as LQKENI. V was clipped by 4 bases and J by 3 bases; unmatched bases: 2. This CDR3 has 14 residues. CDR3 nucleotide sequence: TGTGCCAGCTCACGAGACAGGGGGCACTATGGCTACACCTTC. Its translation is CASSRDRGHYGYTF.

J is TRBJ1-6 and V is TRBV30, with D tentatively TRBD1 (6 bases). This CDR3 is built from 14 residues. CDR1 is GTSNPN and CDR2 is SVGIG in the germline V gene (reference sequence). V was clipped by 2 bases and J by 10 bases, with 15 bases between them. The DNA for the CDR3 is TGTGCCTGGAGTCTCCGGGGGGCGAGGTCACCCCTCCACTTT. Protein sequence: CAWSLRGARSPLHF.

The rearrangement links TRBV5-1 to TRBJ2-3; 8 positions match TRBD1. Germline CDR1 SGHRS, CDR2 YFSETQ. The J segment lost 2 bases and the V segment lost 4 bases, leaving 6 bases of the junction unmatched. CDR3 length equals 15 residues. The CDR3: CASSQGAPDTDTQYF. In DNA form, the CDR3 reads TGCGCCAGCAGCCAGGGGGCGCCCGACACAGATACGCAGTATTTT.

The chain has TRBV5-1 and TRBJ2-3; TRBD2 is a possible D gene (5 bases). This CDR3 region has 16 residues. V was shortened by 4 bases and J by 0 bases, with 15 bases between the two germline ends. In germline, CDR1 is SGHRS, CDR2 YFSETQ. The CDR3 protein is CASSPASRTSTDTQYF. The CDR3 DNA reads as TGCGCCAGCAGCCCGGCTTCTAGGACTAGCACAGATACGCAGTATTTT.

In this sample, this clone turned up once. The V gene is TRBV5-8, the J gene TRBJ2-6; maybe TRBD2 (6 bases). CDR1 is SGHTS and CDR2 is YDEGEE in the germline V gene. CDR3 length equals 18 residues. The V end was cut by 4 bases, the J end by 3 bases, with 20 bases between. Written as DNA, the CDR3 is TGTGCCAGCAGCAAACTTCTCCCGGGAGAGATTGGGGCCAACGTCCTGACTTTC. Its translation is CASSKLLPGEIGANVLTF.

This rearrangement joins TRBV2 to TRBJ1-1; possible D gene TRBD1, 6 bases. The germline V gene has CDR1 SNHLY and CDR2 FYNNEI. The V gene lost 5 bases and the J gene lost 1 base, with 14 bases spanning the gap. This CDR3 has 15 amino acids. CDR3 in amino acids: CASSRGGPPNTEAFF. CDR3 sequence (DNA): TGTGCCAGCAGTCGGGGGGGCCCGCCGAACACTGAAGCTTTCTTT.

The chain carries TRBV18 and TRBJ1-1; TRBD1 aligns across 7 bases. CDR3 length equals 15 residues. V was clipped by 6 bases and J by 2 bases; unmatched bases: 9. Germline CDR1 KGHSH, CDR2 LQKENI. CDR3 residues: CASSPNTGANTEAFF. For the CDR3, the DNA is TGTGCCAGCTCCCCCAATACAGGGGCTAACACTGAAGCTTTCTTT.

The chain uses TRBV5-4 and TRBJ2-6; TRBD1 aligns across 7 bases. The CDR3 runs to 16 residues. The germline CDR1 and CDR2 sequences are SGHNT and YYREEE (reference sequence). Trimming removed 4 bases from V and 3 bases from J; junction bases left unmatched: 7. The CDR3 coding sequence is TGTGCCAGCAGCAGTCCCGACAGGGTTGGGGCCAACGTCCTGACTTTC. This encodes CASSSPDRVGANVLTF. The full variable domain, in which reference TRBV5-4 and TRBJ2-6 provide the parts outside the CDR3, is ETGVTQSPTHLIKTRGQQVTLRCSSQSGHNTVSWYQQALGQGPQFIFQYYREEENGRGNFPPRFSGLQFPNYSSELNVNALELDDSALYLCASSSPDRVGANVLTFGAGSRLTVL.

This sequence joins TRBV5-1 and TRBJ2-5, with 9 bases fitting TRBD2. Germline V gives CDR1 SGHRS, CDR2 YFSETQ. The CDR3 runs 16 residues. The V gene end was trimmed by 3 bases and the J gene end by 7 bases; junction bases not matched to a gene: 13. CDR3 in amino acids: CASSSLGGGDLGTQYF. CDR3 nucleotides: TGCGCCAGCAGCTCCCTCGGCGGGGGGGATTTAGGGACCCAGTACTTC.

This clone showed up just a few times. This chain links TRBV2 with TRBJ1-5; D possibly corresponds to TRBD1 (6 bases). The germline V and J ends were trimmed by 2 bases and 7 bases, with 12 bases remaining between them. This CDR3 spans 14 amino acids. Germline CDR1 and CDR2: SNHLY and FYNNEI. CDR3 loop: CASSETTGKQPQHF. In nucleotides, the CDR3 is TGTGCCAGCAGTGAAACTACAGGGAAACAGCCCCAGCATTTT. Full variable domain (remainder filled in from reference TRBV2 and TRBJ1-5): EPEVTQTPSHQVTQMGQEVILRCVPISNHLYFYWYRQILGQKVEFLVSFYNNEISEKSEIFDDQFSVERPDGSNFTLKIRSTKLEDSAMYFCASSETTGKQPQHFGDGTRLSIL.

V usage is TRBV5-1 and J usage is TRBJ1-6; 9 positions match TRBD1. The CDR3 length is 14 residues. The V gene's germline CDR1 is SGHRS and CDR2 YFSETQ. Germline trimming cut 2 bases from V and 9 bases from J; bases unmatched to any gene: 3. The CDR3: CASSFGTGTSPLHF. In DNA form, the CDR3 reads TGCGCCAGCAGCTTTGGGACAGGGACTTCACCCCTCCACTTT. Combining the CDR3 with reference TRBV5-1 and TRBJ1-6 gives the whole variable domain KAGVTQTPRYLIKTRGQQVTLSCSPISGHRSVSWYQQTPGQGLQFLFEYFSETQRNKGNFPGRFSGRQFSNSRSEMNVSTLELGDSALYLCASSFGTGTSPLHFGNGTRLTVT.

The chain joins TRBV7-9 to TRBJ1-1, with D possibly TRBD1 on 6 matching bases. CDR1 and CDR2 (germline): SEHNR, FQNEAQ (reference sequence). The CDR3 has 15 amino acids. Trimming took off 5 bases at V and 2 bases at J, with 15 bases between the two ends. The CDR3 bases are TGTGCCAGCAGCGCTTTTTTGGGGACAAACACTGAAGCTTTCTTT. Its protein is CASSAFLGTNTEAFF.

The chain combines TRBV27 with TRBJ1-6; 10 bases are shared with TRBD1. The CDR3 runs 17 residues. Germline loops: CDR1 MNHEY, CDR2 SMNVEV (reference sequence). V was pared by 5 bases and J by 4 bases, with 8 bases of the junction left unmatched. The CDR3: CASSKRQGATYNSPLHF. The CDR3, as DNA: TGTGCCAGCAGTAAACGACAGGGGGCTACGTATAATTCACCCCTCCACTTT.

This chain joins TRBV25-1 and TRBJ2-1; 9 bases align to TRBD1. Germline V gene lookup returns CDR1 MGHDK and CDR2 SYGVNS. J lost 8 bases, V lost 9 bases, and 11 bases had no gene match. CDR3 length: 14 residues. Here the CDR3 reads CASQFRTGGHEQFF. DNA for the CDR3: TGTGCCAGTCAGTTTCGAACAGGGGGCCATGAGCAGTTCTTC.

V usage is TRBV27 and J usage is TRBJ2-7; D possibly corresponds to TRBD2 (5 bases). Trimming left V 2 bases short and J 2 bases short, with 10 bases between. CDR3 size: 14 residues. The germline CDR1 and CDR2 sequences are MNHEY and SMNVEV (reference sequence). The CDR3 DNA follows: TGTGCCAGCAGTTTAAAGTCGGAGGCCTACGAGCAGTACTTC. It specifies CASSLKSEAYEQYF.

The rearrangement links TRBV4-1 to TRBJ2-1, with D tentatively TRBD1 (6 bases). The CDR3 sequence is 16 residues long. The V gene's germline CDR1 is MGHRA and CDR2 YSYEKL. Trimming took 2 bases from V and 15 from J, leaving 26 bases between them. The CDR3 spells CASSQQTAGTTTTPFF. The CDR3 DNA follows: TGCGCCAGCAGCCAACAAACCGCCGGGACAACGACTACCCCGTTCTTC.

This clone was detected only once. The genes are TRBV5-4 and TRBJ2-2, with TRBD2 identical over 7 bases. CDR3 length: 16 amino acids. Germline V gene sequence: CDR1 SGHNT, CDR2 YYREEE (reference sequence). V shed 0 bases and J 3 bases; nucleotides not matched to a gene: 5. CDR3 in DNA: TGTGCCAGCAGCTTGGGGCGGGGGTCATACACCGGGGAGCTGTTTTTT. Its translation: CASSLGRGSYTGELFF.

The chain recombines TRBV7-2 with TRBJ2-3, with D maybe TRBD2 (6 bases). The CDR3 extends over 16 amino acids. The germline V and J ends were trimmed by 2 bases and 2 bases, with 14 bases remaining between them. Germline V gene data show CDR1 as SGHTA and CDR2 as FQGNSA. This CDR3 reads CASSLRGGKVTDTQYF. The CDR3 bases are TGTGCCAGCAGCTTACGAGGAGGGAAAGTCACAGATACGCAGTATTTT.

The chain couples TRBV15 to TRBJ2-5; 7 bases align to TRBD2. This CDR3 spans 16 amino acids. The V and J ends lost 2 bases and 5 bases, in that order; junction bases with no gene match: 11. Germline assignment: CDR1 LNHNV and CDR2 YYDKDF (reference sequence). CDR3 residues: CATSRKTSWSKETQYF. CDR3 sequence (DNA): TGTGCCACCAGCAGAAAGACTAGCTGGTCGAAGGAGACCCAGTACTTC. Drawing the rest from reference TRBV15 and TRBJ2-5, the complete variable domain is DAMVIQNPRYQVTQFGKPVTLSCSQTLNHNVMYWYQQKSSQAPKLLFHYYDKDFNNEADTPDNFQSRRPNTSFCFLDIRSPGLGDTAMYLCATSRKTSWSKETQYFGPGTRLLVL.

The rearrangement joins TRBV19 to TRBJ1-5, with D possibly TRBD1 on 5 matching bases. With 7 bases removed from V and 7 bases from J, the gap between germline ends came to 17 bases. The CDR3 loop spans 14 amino acids. Germline-derived CDR1 and CDR2 are LNHDA and SQIVND (reference sequence). The CDR3 loop is CASTVLDKRQPQHF. CDR3 nucleotide sequence: TGTGCCAGTACGGTCTTGGACAAAAGGCAGCCCCAGCATTTT.